The present TCR beta chain was sequenced within a study of CD8 T cells in Susac syndrome. RNA was extracted with the RNeasy kit, and a quantity of roughly 0.5 to 1 ug was reverse transcribed using random hexamers. TCRdb ran MiXCR on the immunoSEQ multiplex PCR reads and lists one entry per CDR3 protein. The top ten hold approximately 0.3% of the sample, which has 100,000 to 150,000 distinct CDR3 sequences, more than 85% seen once. CD8+ and CD4+ blood T cells underwent TCR beta sequencing. FACS enriched CD8+ TEMRA cells, while bulk CD8+ and CD4+ were negatively isolated. The specimen sequenced was CD8+ T cells from PBMCs. The origin of this receptor is a human donor with multiple sclerosis.

CDR3 amino acids: CSAPPLGASTDTQYF. In nucleotides, the CDR3 is TGCAGTGCCCCCCCCCTTGGAGCGAGCACAGATACGCAGTATTTT. The chain combines TRBV20-1 with TRBJ2-3; D call uncertain. Per the germline V gene, CDR1 is DFQATT and CDR2 is SNEGSKA (reference sequence). CDR3 length equals 15 residues. The V end lost 6 bases, the J end lost 0 bases, and 16 bases lay between the germline ends.